This record looks at one TCR beta chain sequence and its context. Its antigen is not known. The CDR3 has 15 residues. Trimming left V 2 bases short and J 4 bases short, with 11 bases between. From germline, CDR1 is KGHSH and CDR2 LQKENI. This sample was included in a study of OX40 agonist ivuxolimab in advanced cancers. Study details: Hepatocellular carcinoma, melanoma, renal cell or head and neck cancer affected the dose-escalation patients. Partial responses were recorded for three patients, including one with hepatocellular carcinoma and two with cutaneous melanoma. The dose-escalation cohort was approximately 84% male, with a mean age of 60 years, ranging roughly 20 to 90.

Study-wide results and limits: CD8+ T cells were the subset that, on average, had more expanded clones than CD4+.

Libraries were prepared by immunoSEQ multiplex PCR; TCRdb keeps only in-frame clonotypes and omits some of them. The sample records about 64,000 clones, about 86% being singletons. The chain uses TRBV18 and TRBJ1-4; D not certain. The sample in question was CD4+ or CD8+ T cells sorted from blood, obtained in a trial of the OX40 agonist ivuxolimab. This sequence was found in an adult with an advanced solid tumor such as melanoma, head and neck, liver or kidney cancer. The CDR3 protein is CASSPRSESNEKLFF. The CDR3 region has the DNA TGTGCCAGCTCACCAAGGTCAGAAAGTAATGAAAAACTGTTTTTT.